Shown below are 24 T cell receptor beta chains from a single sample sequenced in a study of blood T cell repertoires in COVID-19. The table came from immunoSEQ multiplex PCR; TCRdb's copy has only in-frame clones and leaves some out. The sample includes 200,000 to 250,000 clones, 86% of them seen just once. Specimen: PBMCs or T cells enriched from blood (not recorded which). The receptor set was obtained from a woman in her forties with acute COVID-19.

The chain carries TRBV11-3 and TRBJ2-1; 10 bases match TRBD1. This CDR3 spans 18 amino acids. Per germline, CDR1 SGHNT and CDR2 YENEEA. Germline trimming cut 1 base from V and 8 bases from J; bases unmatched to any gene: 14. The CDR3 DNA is TGTGCCAGCAGCTTAGTCCCTTTTGACAGGGGGCGCCGCGATGAGCAGTTCTTC. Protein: CASSLVPFDRGRRDEQFF.

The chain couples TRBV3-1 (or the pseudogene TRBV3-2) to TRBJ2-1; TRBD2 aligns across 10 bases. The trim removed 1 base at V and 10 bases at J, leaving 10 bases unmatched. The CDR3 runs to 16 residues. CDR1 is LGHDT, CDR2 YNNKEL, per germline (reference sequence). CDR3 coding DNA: TGTGCCAGCAGCCAAGGCCGAGCGGGGGGGCCGGACGAGCAGTTCTTC. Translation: CASSQGRAGGPDEQFF.

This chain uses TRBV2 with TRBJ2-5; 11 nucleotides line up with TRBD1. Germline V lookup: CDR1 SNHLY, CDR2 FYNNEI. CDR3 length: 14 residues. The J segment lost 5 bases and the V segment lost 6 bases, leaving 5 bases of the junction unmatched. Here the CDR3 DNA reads TGTGCCAGCAGATGGACAGGGGGCATCGAGACCCAGTACTTC. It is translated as CASRWTGGIETQYF.

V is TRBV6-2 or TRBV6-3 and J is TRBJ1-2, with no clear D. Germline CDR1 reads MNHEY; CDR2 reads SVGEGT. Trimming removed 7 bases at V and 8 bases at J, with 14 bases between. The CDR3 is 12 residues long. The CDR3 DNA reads TGTGCCAGCACCCCAAGCCCGGGGGGCTACACCTTC. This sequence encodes CASTPSPGGYTF.

The CDR3 nucleotides are TGTGCCAGCAGTGAAGCGGGAACCCCGGGACTTAATGAAAAACTGTTTTTT. Translation gives CASSEAGTPGLNEKLFF. The chain has TRBV6-1 and TRBJ1-4; the D gene is possibly TRBD1 (5 bases). Germline loops: CDR1 MNHNS, CDR2 SASEGT. Trimming pared 0 bases from V and 4 bases from J, leaving 15 bases between. CDR3 length equals 17 residues.

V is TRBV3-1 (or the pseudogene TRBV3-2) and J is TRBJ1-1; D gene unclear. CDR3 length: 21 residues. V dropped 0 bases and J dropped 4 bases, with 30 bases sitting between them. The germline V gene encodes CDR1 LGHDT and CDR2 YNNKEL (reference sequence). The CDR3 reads CASSQDTTLDDFRRGGTEAFF. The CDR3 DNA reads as TGTGCCAGCAGCCAAGATACCACACTCGACGACTTTAGACGGGGTGGCACTGAAGCTTTCTTT.

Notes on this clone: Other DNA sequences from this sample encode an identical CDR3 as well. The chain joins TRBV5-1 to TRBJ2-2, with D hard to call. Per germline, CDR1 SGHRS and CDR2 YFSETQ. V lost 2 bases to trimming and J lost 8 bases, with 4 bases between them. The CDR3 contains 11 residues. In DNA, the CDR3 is TGCGCCAGCAGCTTCGGGGGGGAGCTGTTTTTT. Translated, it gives CASSFGGELFF.

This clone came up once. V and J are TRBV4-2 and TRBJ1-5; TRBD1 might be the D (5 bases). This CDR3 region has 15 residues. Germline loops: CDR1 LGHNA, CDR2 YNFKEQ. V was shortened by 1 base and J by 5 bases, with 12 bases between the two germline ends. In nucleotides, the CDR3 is TGTGCCAGCAGCCAAGTTCAGGGAACCCATCAGCCCCAGCATTTT. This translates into CASSQVQGTHQPQHF.

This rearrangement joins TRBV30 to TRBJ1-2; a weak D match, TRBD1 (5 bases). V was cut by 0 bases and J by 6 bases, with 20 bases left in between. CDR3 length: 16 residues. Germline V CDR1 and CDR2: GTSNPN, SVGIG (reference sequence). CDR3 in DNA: TGTGCCTGGAGTGTAAGAATAGGGGTTTCATCCCATGGCTACACCTTC. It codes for CAWSVRIGVSSHGYTF.

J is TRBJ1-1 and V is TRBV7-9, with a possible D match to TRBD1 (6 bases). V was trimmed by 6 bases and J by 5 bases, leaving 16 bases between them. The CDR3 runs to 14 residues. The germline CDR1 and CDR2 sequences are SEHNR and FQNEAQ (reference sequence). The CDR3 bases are TGTGCCAGCAGTTCCGGACAGAGGGTAACTGAAGCTTTCTTT. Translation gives CASSSGQRVTEAFF.

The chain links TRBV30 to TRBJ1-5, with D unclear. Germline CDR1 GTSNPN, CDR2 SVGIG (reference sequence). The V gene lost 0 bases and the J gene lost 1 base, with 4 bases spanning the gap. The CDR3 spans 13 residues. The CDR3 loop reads CAWSVGSNQPQHF. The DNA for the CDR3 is TGTGCCTGGAGTGTTGGCAGCAATCAGCCCCAGCATTTT.

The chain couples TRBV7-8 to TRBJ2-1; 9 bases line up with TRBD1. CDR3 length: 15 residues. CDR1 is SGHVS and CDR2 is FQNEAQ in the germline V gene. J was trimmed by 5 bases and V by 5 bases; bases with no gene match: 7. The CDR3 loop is CASSLTGGHNNEQFF. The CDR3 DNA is TGTGCCAGCAGCCTCACAGGGGGCCACAACAATGAGCAGTTCTTC.

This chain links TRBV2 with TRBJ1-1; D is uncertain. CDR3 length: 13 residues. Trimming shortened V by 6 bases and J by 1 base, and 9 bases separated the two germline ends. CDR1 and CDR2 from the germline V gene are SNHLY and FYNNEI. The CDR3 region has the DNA TGTGCCAGCAGGGGCGCCCGGAACACTGAAGCTTTCTTT. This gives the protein CASRGARNTEAFF.

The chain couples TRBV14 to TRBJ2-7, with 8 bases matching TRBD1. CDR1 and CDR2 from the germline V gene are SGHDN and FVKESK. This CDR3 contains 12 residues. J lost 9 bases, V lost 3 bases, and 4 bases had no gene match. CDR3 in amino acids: CASSHGQGRQYV. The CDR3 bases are TGTGCCAGCAGCCACGGACAGGGCCGGCAGTACGTC.

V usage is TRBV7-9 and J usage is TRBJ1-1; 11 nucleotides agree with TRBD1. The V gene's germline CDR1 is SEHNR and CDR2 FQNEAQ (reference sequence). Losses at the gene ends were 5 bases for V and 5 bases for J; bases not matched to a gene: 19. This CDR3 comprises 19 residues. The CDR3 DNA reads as TGTGCCAGCAGCATCCGAAACTCGGGACAGGGGGTCATGGGGACTGAAGCTTTCTTT. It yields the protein CASSIRNSGQGVMGTEAFF.

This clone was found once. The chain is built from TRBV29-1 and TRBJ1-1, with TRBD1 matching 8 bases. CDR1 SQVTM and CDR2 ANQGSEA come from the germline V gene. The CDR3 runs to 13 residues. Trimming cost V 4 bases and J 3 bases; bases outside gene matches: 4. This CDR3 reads CSVVDRGHTEAFF. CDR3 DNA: TGCAGCGTTGTCGACAGGGGCCACACTGAAGCTTTCTTT. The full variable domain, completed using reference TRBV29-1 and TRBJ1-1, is SAVISQKPSRDICQRGTSLTIQCQVDSQVTMMFWYRQQPGQSLTLIATANQGSEATYESGFVIDKFPISRPNLTFSTLTVSNMSPEDSSIYLCSVVDRGHTEAFFGQGTRLTVV.

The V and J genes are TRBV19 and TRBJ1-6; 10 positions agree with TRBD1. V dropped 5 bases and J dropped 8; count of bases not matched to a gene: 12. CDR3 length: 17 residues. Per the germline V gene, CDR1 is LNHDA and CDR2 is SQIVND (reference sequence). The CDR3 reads CASSPLTGGASYSPLHF. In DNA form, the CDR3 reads TGTGCCAGTAGTCCGTTGACAGGGGGCGCTTCATATTCACCCCTCCACTTT.

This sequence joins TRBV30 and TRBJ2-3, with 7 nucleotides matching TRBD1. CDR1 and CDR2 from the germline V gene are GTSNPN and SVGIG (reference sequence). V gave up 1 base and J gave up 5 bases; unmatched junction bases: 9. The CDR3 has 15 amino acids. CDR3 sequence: CAWSAFIRGKDTQYF. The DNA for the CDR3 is TGTGCCTGGAGTGCCTTTATCAGGGGGAAAGATACGCAGTATTTT.

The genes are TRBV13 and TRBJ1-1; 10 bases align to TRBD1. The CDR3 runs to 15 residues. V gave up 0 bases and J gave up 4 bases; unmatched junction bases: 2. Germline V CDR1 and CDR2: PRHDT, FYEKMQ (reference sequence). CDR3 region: CASSLGWTGGTEAFF. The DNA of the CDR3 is TGTGCCAGCAGCTTAGGTTGGACAGGGGGCACTGAAGCTTTCTTT.

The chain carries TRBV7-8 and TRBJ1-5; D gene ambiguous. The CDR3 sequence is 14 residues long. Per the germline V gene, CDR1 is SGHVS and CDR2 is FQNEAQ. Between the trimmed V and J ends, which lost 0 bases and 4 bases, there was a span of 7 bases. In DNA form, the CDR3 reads TGTGCCAGCAGCTTAGCCACGACTAATCAGCCCCAGCATTTT. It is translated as CASSLATTNQPQHF.

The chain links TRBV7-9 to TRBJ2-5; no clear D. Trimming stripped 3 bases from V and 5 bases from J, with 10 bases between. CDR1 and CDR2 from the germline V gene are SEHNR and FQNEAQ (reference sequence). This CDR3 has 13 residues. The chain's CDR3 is CASSFATQETQYF. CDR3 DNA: TGTGCCAGCAGCTTCGCCACGCAGGAGACCCAGTACTTC.

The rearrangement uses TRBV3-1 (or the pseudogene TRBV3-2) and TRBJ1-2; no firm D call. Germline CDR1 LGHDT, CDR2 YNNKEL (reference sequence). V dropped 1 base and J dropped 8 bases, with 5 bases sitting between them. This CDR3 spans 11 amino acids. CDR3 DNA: TGTGCCAGCAGCCAAGGAGTAGGCTACACCTTC. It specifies CASSQGVGYTF.

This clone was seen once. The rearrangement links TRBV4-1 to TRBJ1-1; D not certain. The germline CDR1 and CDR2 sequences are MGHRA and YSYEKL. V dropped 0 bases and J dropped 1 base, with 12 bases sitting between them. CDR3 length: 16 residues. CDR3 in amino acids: CASSQDLAGRNTEAFF. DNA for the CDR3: TGCGCCAGCAGCCAAGATTTGGCAGGAAGGAACACTGAAGCTTTCTTT.

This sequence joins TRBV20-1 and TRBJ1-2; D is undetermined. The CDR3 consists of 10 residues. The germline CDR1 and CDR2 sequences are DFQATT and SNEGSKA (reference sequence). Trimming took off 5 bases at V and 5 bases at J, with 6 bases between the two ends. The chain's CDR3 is CSASPYGYTF. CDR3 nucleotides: TGCAGTGCTTCCCCATATGGCTACACCTTC.